Each of the 26 T cell receptor beta chains below was sequenced from the same sample in a study of OX40 agonist ivuxolimab in advanced cancers. TCRdb's copy holds only in-frame clones and misses some; the assay was immunoSEQ multiplex PCR. The sample lists roughly 18,000 clones, about 89% occurring once. Sequenced material: CD4+ or CD8+ T cells sorted from blood, taken in a trial of the OX40 agonist ivuxolimab. These receptors all stem from an adult with an advanced solid tumor such as melanoma, head and neck, liver or kidney cancer.

This chain uses TRBV27 with TRBJ2-7; TRBD2 is a possible D gene (5 bases). Germline V gene sequence: CDR1 MNHEY, CDR2 SMNVEV (reference sequence). The CDR3 runs 12 residues. Trimming removed 3 bases at V and 4 bases at J, with 7 bases between. The CDR3 reads CASSLAGYEQYF. The CDR3 nucleotides read TGTGCCAGCAGTTTGGCGGGTTACGAGCAGTACTTC.

The rearrangement uses TRBV18 and TRBJ2-7; no firm D call. The V and J ends lost 3 bases and 0 bases respectively, with 15 bases between them. The germline gives CDR1 KGHSH, CDR2 LQKENI. The CDR3 runs to 16 residues. In DNA, the CDR3 is TGTGCCAGCTCACCTCCCTTAAGTAGCTACTCCTACGAGCAGTACTTC. It translates to CASSPPLSSYSYEQYF. The whole variable domain, remainder taken from reference TRBV18 and TRBJ2-7, is NAGVMQNPRHLVRRRGQEARLRCSPMKGHSHVYWYRQLPEEGLKFMVYLQKENIIDESGMPKERFSAEFPKEGPSILRIQQVVRGDSAAYFCASSPPLSSYSYEQYFGPGTRLTVT.

The rearrangement uses TRBV11-2 and TRBJ2-6, with TRBD1 matching over 7 bases. V gave up 5 bases and J gave up 4 bases; unmatched junction bases: 5. Germline lookup yields CDR1 SGHAT and CDR2 FQNNGV. The CDR3 is made up of 15 amino acids. CDR3 in DNA: TGTGCCAGCAGCGAGACAGGGACCGGGGCCAACGTCCTGACTTTC. Encoded protein: CASSETGTGANVLTF.

The rearrangement uses TRBV30 and TRBJ1-2; 12 nucleotides agree with TRBD1. After removal of 0 bases from V and 8 bases from J, the junction contained 7 bases not matched to a gene. Germline V CDR1 and CDR2: GTSNPN, SVGIG (reference sequence). The CDR3 has 15 amino acids. The CDR3: CAWSVLGQGAGGYTF. The DNA for the CDR3 is TGTGCCTGGAGTGTACTGGGACAGGGGGCGGGAGGCTACACCTTC.

V gene TRBV9 combines with J gene TRBJ1-5; D gene unclear. Germline V gene data show CDR1 as SGDLS and CDR2 as YYNGEE. The V end was cut by 0 bases, the J end by 6 bases, with 10 bases between. The CDR3 has 14 amino acids. The chain's CDR3 is CASSVDTSSQPQHF. The CDR3 DNA reads as TGTGCCAGCAGCGTAGACACATCAAGTCAGCCCCAGCATTTT.

The chain combines TRBV19 with TRBJ2-7; D is uncertain. Germline V gene lookup returns CDR1 LNHDA and CDR2 SQIVND (reference sequence). Trimming cost V 3 bases and J 2 bases, with 8 bases left between them. This CDR3 is built from 13 residues. DNA for the CDR3: TGTGCCAGTAGTATCTCTCAAACCTACGAGCAGTACTTC. Protein product: CASSISQTYEQYF.

This clone occurred once. Written as DNA, the CDR3 is TGCGCCAGCAGCCATTTTACTAGCGGGAGCTCTGGGGCCAACGTCCTGACTTTC. It is translated as CASSHFTSGSSGANVLTF. The gene calls are TRBV4-3 and TRBJ2-6, with 11 bases matching TRBD2. Germline V gene data show CDR1 as LGHNA and CDR2 as YSLEER. V trimming: 3 bases; J trimming: 0 bases; junction bases outside the gene matches: 4. The CDR3 covers 18 residues.

The gene calls are TRBV4-3 and TRBJ2-2; 7 bases are shared with TRBD1. Trimming at V came to 4 bases and at J to 5 bases, leaving 4 bases not matched to a gene. The CDR3 consists of 14 residues. The germline V gene has CDR1 LGHNA and CDR2 YSLEER. The CDR3 protein is CASSRGGRTGELFF. CDR3 DNA sequence: TGCGCCAGCAGCCGAGGGGGCCGGACCGGGGAGCTGTTTTTT.

The chain recombines TRBV7-3 with TRBJ2-3; tentatively, D is TRBD2 (5 bases). V was clipped by 5 bases and J by 1 base, with 7 bases between them. This CDR3 comprises 13 residues. The germline V gene has CDR1 SGHTA and CDR2 FQGTGA. The CDR3 sequence: CASSPSRTDTQYF. In DNA, the CDR3 is TGTGCCAGCAGCCCTAGCCGCACAGATACGCAGTATTTT.

The rearrangement joins TRBV2 to TRBJ2-6; TRBD1 might be the D (5 bases). V lost 8 bases to trimming and J lost 2 bases, with 19 bases between them. This CDR3 region has 17 residues. CDR1 is SNHLY and CDR2 is FYNNEI in the germline V gene. The CDR3, as DNA: TGTGCCAGCGATCCCCAAGTTCAGGGCCCTGGGGCCAACGTCCTGACTTTC. Residues: CASDPQVQGPGANVLTF.

This clone appeared a few times. This chain connects TRBV29-1 to TRBJ2-1; 11 bases fit TRBD2. Per the germline V gene, CDR1 is SQVTM and CDR2 is ANQGSEA. The trim removed 2 bases at V and 6 bases at J, leaving 6 bases unmatched. The CDR3 covers 15 residues. Written as DNA, the CDR3 is TGCAGCGTTGAAACTACTAGCGGGAGAGGCAATGAGCAGTTCTTC. As protein: CSVETTSGRGNEQFF.

This chain links TRBV5-6 with TRBJ2-6; a possible D gene is TRBD1 (6 bases). CDR3 length: 16 amino acids. The V gene lost 4 bases and the J gene lost 2 bases, with 13 bases spanning the gap. Germline V gene sequence: CDR1 SGHDT, CDR2 YYEEEE. The CDR3 DNA reads as TGTGCCAGCAGCATAATACAGGGAACTGGGGCCAACGTCCTGACTTTC. This sequence encodes CASSIIQGTGANVLTF.

This chain connects TRBV7-9 to TRBJ2-1; 11 positions agree with TRBD2. Germline V gene lookup returns CDR1 SEHNR and CDR2 FQNEAQ (reference sequence). The CDR3 is made up of 15 amino acids. With 0 bases clipped from V and 5 bases from J, the junction kept 0 bases outside the gene matches. CDR3 amino acids: CASSLALAGDNEQFF. CDR3 DNA: TGTGCCAGCAGCTTAGCACTAGCGGGAGACAATGAGCAGTTCTTC. Together with reference TRBV7-9 and TRBJ2-1, the CDR3 gives the full variable domain: DTGVSQNPRHKITKRGQNVTFRCDPISEHNRLYWYRQTLGQGPEFLTYFQNEAQLEKSRLLSDRFSAERPKGSFSTLEIQRTEQGDSAMYLCASSLALAGDNEQFFGPGTRLTVL.

The rearrangement uses TRBV27 and TRBJ1-1, with 7 bases fitting TRBD1. CDR1 and CDR2 (germline): MNHEY, SMNVEV (reference sequence). The V and J ends lost 1 base and 7 bases, in that order; junction bases with no gene match: 6. The CDR3 sequence is 14 residues long. CDR3 sequence (DNA): TGTGCCAGCAGTTTATTCGGGACAGAGCGTGAAGCTTTCTTT. Translation: CASSLFGTEREAFF.

The genes are TRBV9 and TRBJ2-5; D is possibly TRBD1 (5 bases). The J call may not be correct, given that the DNA end is closer to TRBJ2-7. Per the germline V gene, CDR1 is SGDLS and CDR2 is YYNGEE. The CDR3 runs 13 residues. DNA of the CDR3: TGTGCCAGCAGCCCTACAGGATCCTACGAGCAGTACTTC. Its translation: CASSPTGSYEQYF.

J is TRBJ2-1 and V is TRBV20-1; TRBD2 agrees at 8 bases. This CDR3 region has 11 residues. V lost 6 bases to trimming and J lost 6 bases; unmatched junction nucleotides: 1. Per germline, CDR1 DFQATT and CDR2 SNEGSKA (reference sequence). CDR3 nucleotides: TGCAGTGCCGGACTAGCCAATGAGCAGTTCTTC. The encoded protein is CSAGLANEQFF.

Details on this clone: The junction differs from germline at one of its ends, possibly a read error. Within the sample, other DNA sequences also encode this same CDR3. This rearrangement joins TRBV5-5 to TRBJ2-7; D is uncertain. The CDR3 runs to 11 residues. Germline assignment: CDR1 SGHKS and CDR2 YYEKEE (reference sequence). As DNA, the CDR3 is TGTGCCAGTAGCTTCGGCGGCGAGCAGTACTTC. Residues: CASSFGGEQYF.

The chain uses TRBV10-3 and TRBJ2-7; TRBD2 matches at 11 bases. Germline V gene data show CDR1 as ENHRY and CDR2 as SYGVKD. Trimming at V came to 0 bases and at J to 6 bases, leaving 1 base not matched to a gene. The length of the CDR3 is 14 residues. CDR3 protein: CAISESTSGGEQYF. Written as DNA, the CDR3 is TGTGCCATCAGTGAGTCAACTAGCGGGGGCGAGCAGTACTTC.

The V gene is TRBV4-1, the J gene TRBJ2-5; weak D call: TRBD2 (6 bases). The tail of the sequence fits TRBJ2-7 better, so the J call may be wrong. The CDR3 is 15 residues long. Germline V gene sequence: CDR1 MGHRA, CDR2 YSYEKL. The DNA of the CDR3 is TGCGCCAGCAGCCAAGATCGGGGGATCCCGTACGAGCAGTACTTC. Protein sequence: CASSQDRGIPYEQYF.

The J gene is TRBJ1-1, the V gene TRBV5-1; D is undetermined. With 0 bases removed from V and 1 base from J, the gap between germline ends came to 10 bases. The CDR3 has 15 amino acids. Germline V gives CDR1 SGHRS, CDR2 YFSETQ. CDR3 sequence: CASSLDDTRNTEAFF. CDR3 nucleotides: TGCGCCAGCAGCTTGGATGATACCAGGAACACTGAAGCTTTCTTT.

This clone was observed a handful of times. The chain combines TRBV4-2 with TRBJ2-3; 9 bases match TRBD2. This CDR3 comprises 15 residues. V lost 3 bases and J lost 2; bases outside the gene matches: 3. Germline lookup yields CDR1 LGHNA and CDR2 YNFKEQ. CDR3 in amino acids: CASSHRLADTDTQYF. The CDR3, as DNA: TGTGCCAGCAGCCACCGACTAGCGGACACAGATACGCAGTATTTT.

This rearrangement joins TRBV13 to TRBJ2-7, with TRBD1 matching 7 bases. Losses at the gene ends were 5 bases for V and 2 bases for J; bases not matched to a gene: 9. Germline CDR1 PRHDT, CDR2 FYEKMQ (reference sequence). The CDR3 consists of 15 residues. CDR3 amino acids: CASSLWDSRTYEQYF. DNA for the CDR3: TGTGCCAGCAGCCTTTGGGACAGCAGGACCTACGAGCAGTACTTC.

The chain employs TRBV4-3 and TRBJ1-1, with TRBD1 as a possible D gene (5 bases). V was cut by 0 bases and J by 5 bases, with 10 bases left in between. Germline CDR1 reads LGHNA; CDR2 reads YSLEER. The CDR3 extends over 14 amino acids. This CDR3 is CASSQEGAGTEAFF. In nucleotides, the CDR3 is TGCGCCAGCAGCCAAGAAGGGGCCGGGACTGAAGCTTTCTTT.

V gene TRBV30 combines with J gene TRBJ2-1; TRBD2 matches at 11 bases. The ends lost 2 bases at V and 4 bases at J; junction bases unmatched: 4. CDR3 length: 15 amino acids. CDR1 is GTSNPN and CDR2 is SVGIG in the germline V gene (reference sequence). The DNA of the CDR3 is TGTGCCTGGAGTACCGGGACTAGCGGTTACAATGAGCAGTTCTTC. Encoded protein: CAWSTGTSGYNEQFF.

The chain recombines TRBV7-2 with TRBJ2-1; 14 nucleotides match TRBD2. The J segment lost 7 bases and the V segment lost 5 bases, leaving 7 bases of the junction unmatched. The CDR3 sequence is 16 residues long. In germline, CDR1 is SGHTA, CDR2 FQGNSA. CDR3 region: CASSGGLAGVLNEQFF. In DNA, the CDR3 is TGTGCCAGCAGCGGGGGACTAGCGGGAGTCTTAAATGAGCAGTTCTTC.

This clone has just one count. The V and J genes are TRBV27 and TRBJ2-7, with D perhaps TRBD1 (6 bases). Germline V gene data show CDR1 as MNHEY and CDR2 as SMNVEV (reference sequence). The CDR3 has 15 residues. Trimming removed 5 bases from V and 0 bases from J, with 14 bases in between. CDR3 in amino acids: CASSPQIQGSYEQYF. DNA for the CDR3: TGTGCCAGCAGTCCGCAGATACAGGGCTCCTACGAGCAGTACTTC.